Following are 21 T cell receptor beta chains from one sample sequenced in a study of T cells in women clearing cervical HPV infection. This table comes from immunoSEQ multiplex PCR, and its TCRdb copy is limited to in-frame clones, with some not included. The table gives 20,000 or so clones; the top ten clones make up approximately 6% of it. The sequencing sample was made of blood buffy coat. These receptors were taken from a woman aged 18 to 75 with a cervical HPV16 infection that either progressed to CIN3+ or cleared (not recorded which).

Points on this clone: The read falls 3 residues short of the CDR3 end, and the missing part is taken from the germline J gene. The chain is built from TRBV5-6 and TRBJ2-1, with unresolved D. CDR1 and CDR2 from the germline V gene are SGHDT and YYEEEE. This CDR3 has 15 residues. V was trimmed by 4 bases and J by 4 bases, leaving 15 bases between them. The CDR3 loop is CASSHLGPVYNEQFF. The part of the CDR3 DNA that was read is TGTGCCAGCAGCCACCTAGGCCCTGTGTACAATGAG.

As to this clone: The read gets to within 3 residues of the CDR3 end, and the germline J gene fills in the rest. The chain combines TRBV5-4 with TRBJ1-1; D not resolved. Per the germline V gene, CDR1 is SGHNT and CDR2 is YYREEE (reference sequence). The CDR3 has 15 amino acids. The DNA read from the CDR3 is TGTGCCAGCAGCTTAGGGCCGGCCCACAAGGATCGA. Amino acid sequence: CASSLGPAHKDR. The whole CDR3 protein reads CASSLGPAHKDRAFF.

Worth noting for this clone: The read falls 3 residues short of the CDR3 end, and the missing part is taken from the germline J gene. J is TRBJ2-5 and V is TRBV18; tentative D call: TRBD2 (5 bases). Germline assignment: CDR1 KGHSH and CDR2 LQKENI. Trimming cost V 1 base and J 2 bases, with 14 bases left between them. The CDR3 is made up of 16 amino acids. The sequenced part of the CDR3 DNA is TGTGCCAGCTCACCACGGAGTTTTGCGGGTCAAGAGACC. Its translation is CASSPRSFAGQET. The full CDR3 sequence reads CASSPRSFAGQETQYF.

As for this clone: The read ends 3 residues before the CDR3 terminus; that terminus is restored from the germline J gene. This chain links TRBV5-1 with TRBJ2-3; maybe TRBD2 (6 bases). The CDR3 consists of 15 residues. Trimming took off 5 bases at V and 3 bases at J, with 16 bases between the two ends. Germline values: CDR1 SGHRS, CDR2 YFSETQ. CDR3 DNA (partial): TGCGCCAGCAGTTATACCGGGACTGATACAGATACG. It yields the protein CASSYTGTDTDT. The full CDR3 is CASSYTGTDTDTQYF.

About this clone: Read coverage stops 3 residues before the CDR3 terminus; the germline J gene supplies the remainder. The chain has TRBV6-1 and TRBJ1-2; the D gene is possibly TRBD1 (5 bases). Germline CDR1 reads MNHNS; CDR2 reads SASEGT. Trimming removed 2 bases from V and 5 bases from J, with 12 bases in between. The CDR3 consists of 14 residues. The CDR3 here is CASSESGSTYGYTF. The CDR3 DNA, read in part, is TGTGCCAGCAGTGAATCAGGGTCGACTTATGGC.

Comments on this clone: Coverage ceases 3 residues before the CDR3 finishes, and the germline J gene fills in the end. The chain uses TRBV12-3 or TRBV12-4 and TRBJ2-1; weak D call: TRBD2 (5 bases). The germline V and J ends were trimmed by 7 bases and 3 bases, with 7 bases remaining between them. The CDR3 consists of 12 residues. CDR3 bases read: TGTGCCAGCACTACTAGCTACAATGAG. Translated: CASTTSYNE. The entire CDR3 protein is CASTTSYNEQFF.

A note on this clone: The read stops 3 residues short of the end of the CDR3; the missing end is completed from the germline J gene. This chain uses TRBV7-8 with TRBJ1-2, with D perhaps TRBD1 (6 bases). Trimming removed 5 bases at V and 3 bases at J, with 13 bases between. In germline, CDR1 is SGHVS, CDR2 FQNEAQ. The CDR3 loop spans 14 amino acids. The CDR3 DNA, read in part, is TGTGCCAGCAGCCCACCAGGGGATCACTATGGC. The encoded protein is CASSPPGDHYG. Given in full, the CDR3 is CASSPPGDHYGYTF. The complete variable domain, with remaining parts taken from reference TRBV7-8 and TRBJ1-2, reads GAGVSQSPRYKVAKRGQDVALRCDPISGHVSLFWYQQALGQGPEFLTYFQNEAQLDKSGLPSDRFFAERPEGSVSTLKIQRTQQEDSAVYLCASSPPGDHYGYTFGSGTRLTVV.

Regarding this clone: With the read ending 3 residues before the CDR3 end, the germline J gene is used to fill in that end. The chain is built from TRBV20-1 and TRBJ2-3; a possible D gene is TRBD1 (6 bases). V was shortened by 8 bases and J by 2 bases, with 14 bases between the two germline ends. Looked up from germline, CDR1 is DFQATT and CDR2 is SNEGSKA (reference sequence). This CDR3 region has 13 residues. The CDR3 loop reads CSYVRGNTDTQYF. The CDR3 bases that were read are TGCAGTTATGTAAGGGGGAACACAGATACG.

A note on this clone: The read is 3 residues too short to cover the CDR3 end, so that end is filled in from the germline J gene. The chain combines TRBV10-3 with TRBJ1-1; 9 bases match TRBD1. Trimming cost V 10 bases and J 5 bases; bases outside gene matches: 8. The CDR3 extends over 13 amino acids. The V gene's germline CDR1 is ENHRY and CDR2 SYGVKD. The CDR3 protein is CATHRDRVTEAFF. CDR3 DNA (partial): TGTGCCACCCATCGGGACAGGGTAACTGAA.

On this clone itself: The CDR3 end lies 3 residues beyond the end of the read and is filled in from the germline J gene. The chain employs TRBV28 and TRBJ1-5; the D is unclear. The CDR3 has 15 amino acids. Germline V gene data show CDR1 as MDHEN and CDR2 as SYDVKM. V was trimmed by 8 bases and J by 6 bases, leaving 20 bases between them. The chain's CDR3 is CASLSGKIYRQPQHF. Incomplete CDR3 DNA: TGTGCCAGCCTCAGTGGCAAAATTTACCGTCAGCCC.

The CDR3 sequence is CASSPLADTGELFF. CDR3 DNA (partial): TGTGCCAGCAGCCCGTTAGCGGACACCGGGGAG. The genes are TRBV7-8 and TRBJ2-2; D is perhaps TRBD2 (6 bases). The read falls 3 residues short of the CDR3 end, and the missing part is taken from the germline J gene. CDR1 SGHVS and CDR2 FQNEAQ come from the germline V gene. Trimming removed 5 bases from V and 3 bases from J, with 10 bases in between. This CDR3 region has 14 residues.

Remarks on this clone: The read is 3 residues too short to cover the CDR3 end, so that end is filled in from the germline J gene. The chain uses TRBV7-8 and TRBJ1-5; D uncertain. Trimming shortened V by 0 bases and J by 8 bases, and 17 bases separated the two germline ends. Germline loops: CDR1 SGHVS, CDR2 FQNEAQ. This CDR3 has 16 amino acids. CDR3 DNA (partial): TGTGCCAGCAGCTTAGCCGTTACAGCCGGAGCTGAGCCC. Encoded protein: CASSLAVTAGAEP. The entire CDR3 protein is CASSLAVTAGAEPQHF.

Incomplete CDR3 DNA: TGTGCCAGCTCACCCGGACAGGAGAGCTCCTACAATGAG. It is translated as CASSPGQESSYNE. The CDR3 as a whole reads CASSPGQESSYNEQFF. J is TRBJ2-1 and V is TRBV18; 7 bases align to TRBD1. Read data end 3 residues before the CDR3 end; the end is taken from the germline J gene. Trimming removed 3 bases from V and 0 bases from J; junction bases left unmatched: 5. The CDR3 has 16 residues. CDR1 is KGHSH, CDR2 LQKENI, per germline.

Comments on this clone: The read ends 3 residues before the CDR3 terminus; that terminus is restored from the germline J gene. V usage is TRBV5-4 and J usage is TRBJ1-1, with 8 bases matching TRBD1. The CDR3 covers 14 residues. The germline gives CDR1 SGHNT, CDR2 YYREEE (reference sequence). J gave up 1 base and V 4 bases, and 3 bases lay outside the gene matches. The sequenced part of the CDR3 DNA is TGTGCCAGCAGCCGCGGGACAGGGAACACTGAA. Protein sequence: CASSRGTGNTE. From start to end, the CDR3 is CASSRGTGNTEAFF.

A word on this clone: The read terminates 3 residues before the CDR3 end, so the remaining end is supplied by the germline J gene. The rearrangement uses TRBV7-9 and TRBJ2-1; tentative D call: TRBD2 (6 bases). Germline CDR1 SEHNR, CDR2 FQNEAQ (reference sequence). Trimming shortened V by 4 bases and J by 4 bases, and 11 bases separated the two germline ends. The CDR3 consists of 14 residues. The sequenced CDR3 bases are TGTGCCAGCAGCTCAAGCGGAGGGTACAATGAG. Its translation: CASSSSGGYNE. The whole CDR3 reads CASSSSGGYNEQFF.

As concerns this clone: The read comes to an end 3 residues before the CDR3 does, leaving the germline J gene to fill in the end. The rearrangement uses TRBV6-2 or TRBV6-3 and TRBJ2-7, with D maybe TRBD2 (8 bases). Looked up from germline, CDR1 is MNHEY and CDR2 is SVGEGT. The CDR3 covers 15 residues. The germline V and J ends were trimmed by 6 bases and 5 bases, with 20 bases remaining between them. This CDR3 reads CASRPGGREGDEQYF. The sequenced part of the CDR3 DNA is TGTGCCAGCAGACCAGGGGGACGGGAGGGCGACGAG.

As regards this clone: The CDR3 end is not reached by the read, which stops 3 residues before it; the germline J gene fills it in. V usage is TRBV12-3 or TRBV12-4 and J usage is TRBJ1-1, with D maybe TRBD1 (5 bases). Trimming removed 1 base at V and 3 bases at J, with 15 bases between. This CDR3 contains 16 residues. CDR3 bases read: TGTGCCAGCAGTTTAGGCGGGGCGACGGGGGACACTGAA. It codes for CASSLGGATGDTE. The CDR3 in its entirety is CASSLGGATGDTEAFF.

With respect to this clone: The read stops 3 residues short of the end of the CDR3; the missing end is completed from the germline J gene. The rearrangement uses TRBV18 and TRBJ1-1; 8 positions agree with TRBD1. The CDR3 spans 16 residues. The germline gives CDR1 KGHSH, CDR2 LQKENI. Trimming at V came to 1 base and at J to 1 base, leaving 5 bases not matched to a gene. This CDR3 is CASSPQQGATNTEAFF. CDR3 DNA (partial): TGTGCCAGCTCACCACAGCAGGGGGCTACGAACACTGAA.

Of note for this clone: The CDR3 end is not reached by the read, which stops 3 residues before it; the germline J gene fills it in. J is TRBJ2-2 and V is TRBV6-2 or TRBV6-3; TRBD1 matches 9 bases. The CDR3 length is 14 residues. Germline trimming cut 6 bases from V and 1 base from J; bases unmatched to any gene: 0. Germline-derived CDR1 and CDR2 are MNHEY and SVGEGT. Incomplete CDR3 DNA: TGTGCCAGCAGGGACAGGGGGAACACCGGGGAG. Translation gives CASRDRGNTGE. The whole CDR3 protein is CASRDRGNTGELFF.

As concerns this clone: The DNA ends 3 residues before the CDR3 does, and the rest of the CDR3 is filled in from the germline J gene. The V and J genes are TRBV2 and TRBJ2-6, with D tentatively TRBD2 (6 bases). The germline V gene has CDR1 SNHLY and CDR2 FYNNEI. V lost 1 base, J lost 2 bases, and 9 bases lay in between. CDR3 length: 16 residues. This CDR3 reads CASSEGGVAGANVLTF. The CDR3 DNA, read in part, is TGTGCCAGCAGTGAAGGGGGGGTTGCTGGGGCCAACGTC.

In regard to this clone: The read gets to within 3 residues of the CDR3 end, and the germline J gene fills in the rest. The sample carries other DNA sequences with the same CDR3. The V and J genes are TRBV6-4 and TRBJ1-2; D uncertain. CDR1 and CDR2 (germline): MRHNA, SNTAGT. CDR3 length: 15 residues. CDR3: CASSDSSGSYNDYTF. The sequenced part of the CDR3 DNA is TGTGCCAGCAGTGACTCTAGCGGGAGCTACAATGAC.